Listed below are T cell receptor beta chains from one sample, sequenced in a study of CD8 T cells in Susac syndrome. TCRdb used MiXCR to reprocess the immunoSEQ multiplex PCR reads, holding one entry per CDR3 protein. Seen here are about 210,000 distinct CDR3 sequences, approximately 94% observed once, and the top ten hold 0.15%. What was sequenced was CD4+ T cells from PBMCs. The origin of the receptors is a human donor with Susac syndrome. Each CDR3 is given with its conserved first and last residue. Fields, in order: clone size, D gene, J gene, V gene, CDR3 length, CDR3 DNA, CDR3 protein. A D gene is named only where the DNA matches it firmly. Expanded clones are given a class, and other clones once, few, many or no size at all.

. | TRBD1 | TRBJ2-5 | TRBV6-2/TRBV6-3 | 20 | TGTGCCAGCAGTTACTCGACTTTGGGCCGTAGGACAGGGGGCACGGAGACCCAGTACTTC | CASSYSTLGRRTGGTETQYF
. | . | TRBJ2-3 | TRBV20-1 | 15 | TGCAGTGCTACGTCTCGGGCGAGTACGGCAGATACGCAGTATTTT | CSATSRASTADTQYF
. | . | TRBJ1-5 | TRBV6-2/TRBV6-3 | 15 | TGTGCCAGCAGTTACGGCGGAGAGGGTAATCAGCCCCAGCATTTT | CASSYGGEGNQPQHF
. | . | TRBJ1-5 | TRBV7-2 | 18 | TGTGCCAGCAGCCGACCGGTTGCAGACCTTTATAGCAATCAGCCCCAGCATTTT | CASSRPVADLYSNQPQHF
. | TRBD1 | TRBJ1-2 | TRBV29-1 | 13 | TGCAGCGTTCTACAGGGGATTCAAGATGGCTACACCTTC | CSVLQGIQDGYTF
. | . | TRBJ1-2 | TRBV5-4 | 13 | TGTGCCAGCAGCTTGGCCAGTGTCTATGGCTACACCTTC | CASSLASVYGYTF
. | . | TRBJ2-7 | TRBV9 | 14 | TGTGCCAGCAGCGTAGGGAATGGGGGATACGAGCAGTACTTC | CASSVGNGGYEQYF
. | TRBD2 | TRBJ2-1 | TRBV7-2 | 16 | TGTGCCAGCAGCTTAGTCAGCGGGATCTCCTACAATGAGCAGTTCTTC | CASSLVSGISYNEQFF
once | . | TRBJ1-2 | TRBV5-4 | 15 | TGTGCCAGCAGCTTGGAGGGGGAAGGGATAGGCGGCTACACCTTC | CASSLEGEGIGGYTF
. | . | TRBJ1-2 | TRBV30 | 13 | TGTGCCTGGAGCGCGGGGCGAACCTATGGCTACACCTTC | CAWSAGRTYGYTF
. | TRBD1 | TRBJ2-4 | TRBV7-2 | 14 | TGTGCCAGCAGCATCGGGACAGGTCGGGACATTCAGTACTTC | CASSIGTGRDIQYF
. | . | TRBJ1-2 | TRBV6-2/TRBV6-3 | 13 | TGTGCCAGCAGTTACACCGCGGGCTACGGCTACACCTTC | CASSYTAGYGYTF
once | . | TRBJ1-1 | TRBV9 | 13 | TGTGCCAGCAGCGTAGTAGGCCGCACTGAAGCTTTCTTT | CASSVVGRTEAFF
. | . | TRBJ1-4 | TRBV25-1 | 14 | TGTGCCAGCAGTGAATATGGCACAGGAGAAAAACTGTTTTTT | CASSEYGTGEKLFF
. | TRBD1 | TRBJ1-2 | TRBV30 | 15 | TGTGCCTGGAGTGTACGGGACAGGTGGTACTATGGCTACACCTTC | CAWSVRDRWYYGYTF
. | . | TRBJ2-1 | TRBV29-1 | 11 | TGCATCGCCAACGTGGCGGATGAGCAGTTCTTC | CIANVADEQFF
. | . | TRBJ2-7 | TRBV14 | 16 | TGTGCCAGCAGCCAAGTACGGGGAACTCACTCCTACGAGCAGTACTTC | CASSQVRGTHSYEQYF
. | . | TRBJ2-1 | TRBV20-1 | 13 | TGCAGTGCCCTCCGGGACAACTACAATGAGCAGTTCTTC | CSALRDNYNEQFF
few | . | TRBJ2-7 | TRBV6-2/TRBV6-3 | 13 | TGTGCCAGCACATCGACAGGAGCCTACGAGCAGTACTTC | CASTSTGAYEQYF
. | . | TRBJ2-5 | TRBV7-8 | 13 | TGTGCCAGCAGCTCGTTTAGCGGCGAGACCCAGTACTTC | CASSSFSGETQYF
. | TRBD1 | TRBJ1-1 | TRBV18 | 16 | TGTGCCAGCTCACCACCGGGACAGGTGGGGAACACTGAAGCTTTCTTT | CASSPPGQVGNTEAFF
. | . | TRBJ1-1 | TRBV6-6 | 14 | TGTGCCAGCAGCCACGACGGGGGAAACACTGAAGCTTTCTTT | CASSHDGGNTEAFF
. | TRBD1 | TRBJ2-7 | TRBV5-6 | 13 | TGTGCCAGCAGCTTGGAAGCAGGGGGCGAGCAGTACTTC | CASSLEAGGEQYF
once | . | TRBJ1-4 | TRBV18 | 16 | TGTGCCAGCTCACCCACGGGGAGGGACTTCTCAGAAAAACTGTTTTTT | CASSPTGRDFSEKLFF
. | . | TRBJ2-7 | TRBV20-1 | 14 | TGCAGTGCTAGGGGTCCAGGGGAAAACTACGAGCAGTACTTC | CSARGPGENYEQYF
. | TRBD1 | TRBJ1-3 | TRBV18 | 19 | TGTGCCAGCTCACCACGGAGAGGGGGCTCAGAAAACCTCCGAAACACCATATATTTT | CASSPRRGGSENLRNTIYF
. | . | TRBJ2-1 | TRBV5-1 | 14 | TGCGCCAGCAGCGGGATAGGGGCTAGGGATGAGCAGTTCTTC | CASSGIGARDEQFF
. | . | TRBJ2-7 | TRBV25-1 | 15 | TGTGCCAGCAGTGAGCCTGGACCGCTCTCCTACGAGCAGTACTTC | CASSEPGPLSYEQYF
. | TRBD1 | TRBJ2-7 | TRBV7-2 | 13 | TGTGCCAGCAGCCCAGCGGACAGGTCTGAGCAGTACTTC | CASSPADRSEQYF
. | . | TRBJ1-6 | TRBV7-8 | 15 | TGTGCCAGCAGGTTAACACTCTGGGGCGATTCACCCCTCCACTTT | CASRLTLWGDSPLHF
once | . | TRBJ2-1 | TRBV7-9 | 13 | TGTGCCAGCAGCTTATCCGTAAACAATGAGCAGTTCTTC | CASSLSVNNEQFF
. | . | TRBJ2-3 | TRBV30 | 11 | TGTGCCTGGACTAACACAGATACGCAGTATTTT | CAWTNTDTQYF
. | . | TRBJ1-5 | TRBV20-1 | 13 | TGCAGTGCCAGCCCGGACCGGAATCAGCCCCAGCATTTT | CSASPDRNQPQHF
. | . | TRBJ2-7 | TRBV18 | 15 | TGTGCCAGCTCACCAGTAGCGGACGTAACCTACGAGCAGTACTTC | CASSPVADVTYEQYF
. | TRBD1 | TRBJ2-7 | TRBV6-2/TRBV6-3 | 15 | TGTGCCAGCAGTACCCCCATTGACAGGGGTTACGAGCAGTACTTC | CASSTPIDRGYEQYF
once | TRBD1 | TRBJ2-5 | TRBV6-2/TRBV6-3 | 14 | TGTGCCAGCAGTTACCTACAGGGGCAAGAGACCCAGTACTTC | CASSYLQGQETQYF
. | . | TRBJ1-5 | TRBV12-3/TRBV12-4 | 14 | TGTGCCAGTAGTTTTATAGGGGGCAATCAGCCCCAGCATTTT | CASSFIGGNQPQHF
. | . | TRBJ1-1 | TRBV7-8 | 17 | TGTGCCAGCAGCAAACCCGAGGCGGGGACCGAGGGAACTGAAGCTTTCTTT | CASSKPEAGTEGTEAFF
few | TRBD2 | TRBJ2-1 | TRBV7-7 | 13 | TGTGCTAGCAGCTTACTAGCGGGGAATGAGCAGTTCTTC | CASSLLAGNEQFF
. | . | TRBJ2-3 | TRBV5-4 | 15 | TGTGCCAGCAGCTTGGGGGGGCTCGAGACAGATACGCAGTATTTT | CASSLGGLETDTQYF
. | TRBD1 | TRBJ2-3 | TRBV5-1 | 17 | TGCGCCAGCAGGAACCCGGGACAGCCAAACTCCACAGATACGCAGTATTTT | CASRNPGQPNSTDTQYF
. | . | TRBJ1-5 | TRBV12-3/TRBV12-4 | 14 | TGTGCCAGCAGTTTCGACGGGGACAATCAGCCCCAGCATTTT | CASSFDGDNQPQHF